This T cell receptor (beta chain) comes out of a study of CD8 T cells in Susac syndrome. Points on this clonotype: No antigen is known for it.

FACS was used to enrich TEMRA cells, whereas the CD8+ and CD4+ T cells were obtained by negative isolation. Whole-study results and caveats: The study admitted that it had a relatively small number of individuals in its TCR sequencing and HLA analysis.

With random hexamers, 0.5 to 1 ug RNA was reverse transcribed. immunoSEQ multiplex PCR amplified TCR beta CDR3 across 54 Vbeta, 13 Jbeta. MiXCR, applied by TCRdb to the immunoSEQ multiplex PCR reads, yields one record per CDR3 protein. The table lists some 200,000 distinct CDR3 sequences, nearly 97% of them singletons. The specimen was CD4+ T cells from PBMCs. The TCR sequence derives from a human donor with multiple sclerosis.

The CDR3 protein is CSVERYYGYTF. In DNA form, the CDR3 reads TGCAGCGTTGAACGGTACTATGGCTACACCTTC. The rearrangement joins TRBV29-1 to TRBJ1-2, with D hard to call. This CDR3 contains 11 residues. Between the trimmed V and J ends, which lost 2 bases and 3 bases, there was a span of 4 bases. Germline assignment: CDR1 SQVTM and CDR2 ANQGSEA.